What follows are 13 T cell receptor beta chains derived from one specimen sequenced in a study of spatial heterogeneity in lung cancer. Time point specified: sample taken at primary tumor resection. Whole RNA was taken from tumor, nontumor lung or frozen PBMC; it was then sequenced unsorted. TCRdb redid the calling of the 5' RACE reads with MiXCR, one entry per CDR3 protein. The sample contains 95,000 or so distinct CDR3 sequences, under 9% of which appear only once. The sequencing used PBMCs, collected at surgery. The receptors were sampled from a male donor with early-stage non-small cell lung cancer.

This rearrangement joins TRBV28 to TRBJ1-4, with 8 positions matching TRBD1. V gave up 5 bases and J gave up 8 bases; unmatched junction bases: 7. The CDR3 totals 14 residues. Germline lookup yields CDR1 MDHEN and CDR2 SYDVKM. In DNA form, the CDR3 reads TGTGCCAGCAGTCCCAGACAGGGGAGGGAAAAACTGTTTTTT. Translated: CASSPRQGREKLFF.

This clonotype appeared a few times. The gene calls are TRBV20-1 and TRBJ1-1; TRBD1 is a possible D gene (5 bases). The CDR3 is 16 amino acids. V lost 6 bases and J lost 3, with 23 bases in between. CDR1 and CDR2 from the germline V gene are DFQATT and SNEGSKA (reference sequence). The CDR3 here is CSAGRDGPASYTEAFF. In DNA, the CDR3 is TGCAGTGCGGGCAGGGACGGGCCTGCTTCTTACACTGAAGCTTTCTTT.

This clonotype has only a few counts. The V and J genes are TRBV19 and TRBJ1-5; D gene uncertain. Trimming took off 0 bases at V and 3 bases at J, with 9 bases between the two ends. This CDR3 contains 15 residues. The germline CDR1 and CDR2 sequences are LNHDA and SQIVND (reference sequence). CDR3 loop: CASSIDRRNNQPQHF. CDR3 nucleotides: TGTGCCAGTAGTATAGATAGAAGGAACAATCAGCCCCAGCATTTT.

At least ten counts were recorded for this clonotype. This chain joins TRBV4-1 and TRBJ2-1; 7 bases map to TRBD1. V lost 0 bases, J lost 3 bases, and 8 bases stayed unmatched. The CDR3 extends over 17 amino acids. Germline CDR1 MGHRA, CDR2 YSYEKL. The CDR3 protein is CASSQERGPENYNEQFF. For the CDR3, the DNA is TGCGCCAGCAGCCAAGAAAGGGGGCCCGAGAACTACAATGAGCAGTTCTTC.

The chain combines TRBV28 with TRBJ2-2; no definite D call. Germline V lookup: CDR1 MDHEN, CDR2 SYDVKM. V lost 6 bases and J 5 bases, leaving 10 bases between the germline ends. This CDR3 is built from 13 residues. The CDR3 DNA reads as TGTGCCAGCAGATACGAAAAAACCGGGGAGCTGTTTTTT. It translates to CASRYEKTGELFF.

This clonotype showed up many times. V and J are TRBV4-2 and TRBJ1-5, with D possibly TRBD1 on 6 matching bases. Germline V gene sequence: CDR1 LGHNA, CDR2 YNFKEQ. The length of the CDR3 is 17 residues. Deletions cut 1 base from V and 3 bases from J, with 16 bases between. CDR3 protein: CASSQGLGKGDNQPQHF. In DNA, the CDR3 is TGTGCCAGCAGCCAAGGTTTAGGGAAGGGGGACAATCAGCCCCAGCATTTT.

This clonotype came up a few times. This rearrangement joins TRBV2 to TRBJ1-1; no clear D. V gave up 6 bases and J gave up 1 base, with 9 bases separating them. Germline V gene sequence: CDR1 SNHLY, CDR2 FYNNEI. The CDR3 length is 13 residues. CDR3: CASRTDSNTEAFF. The CDR3 DNA reads as TGTGCCAGCAGAACCGACTCGAACACTGAAGCTTTCTTT.

There are a few counts of this clonotype. The chain has TRBV6-2 or TRBV6-3 and TRBJ2-6, with D unclear. Trimming removed 6 bases at V and 2 bases at J, with 11 bases between. The CDR3 length is 15 residues. Germline V lookup: CDR1 MNHEY, CDR2 SVGEGT. The CDR3 DNA follows: TGTGCCAGCAGCAGACAAGTCACTGGGGCCAACGTCCTGACTTTC. Amino acids: CASSRQVTGANVLTF.

This clonotype was detected only a few times. The chain has TRBV29-1 and TRBJ1-1, with 7 bases lining up with TRBD1. V shed 4 bases, J shed 3 bases, and the junction held 2 bases outside the gene matches. The CDR3 is 12 amino acids. CDR1 and CDR2 (germline): SQVTM, ANQGSEA. The DNA of the CDR3 is TGCAGCGTTGCCCAGGGGGACACTGAAGCTTTCTTT. Its protein product is CSVAQGDTEAFF.

This clonotype was observed at least ten times. The CDR3 region has the DNA TGTGCCAGCAGCGTAGGGGGAAATTACGAGCAGTACTTC. Its translation: CASSVGGNYEQYF. The chain is built from TRBV9 and TRBJ2-7; D gene ambiguous. CDR1 and CDR2 (germline): SGDLS, YYNGEE. The CDR3 is 13 amino acids. Trimming shortened V by 0 bases and J by 4 bases, and 8 bases separated the two germline ends.

In this sample, this clonotype turned up many times. The chain has TRBV27 and TRBJ1-5, with D perhaps TRBD1 (5 bases). Between the trimmed V and J ends, which lost 3 bases and 5 bases, there was a span of 8 bases. The CDR3 spans 13 residues. In germline, CDR1 is MNHEY, CDR2 SMNVEV (reference sequence). In DNA form, the CDR3 reads TGTGCCAGCAGTTTGCAGGGCTATCAGCCCCAGCATTTT. It yields the protein CASSLQGYQPQHF.

This clonotype was seen a few times. The J gene is TRBJ2-3, the V gene TRBV3-1; a possible D gene is TRBD1 (5 bases). The CDR3 spans 15 residues. Germline CDR1 reads LGHDT; CDR2 reads YNNKEL (reference sequence). V was trimmed by 4 bases and J by 1 base, leaving 12 bases between them. The CDR3 nucleotides are TGTGCCAGCAGCCGGGCAGGGATGGGCACAGATACGCAGTATTTT. It codes for CASSRAGMGTDTQYF.

The V gene is TRBV29-1, the J gene TRBJ1-4; D not certain. CDR1 and CDR2 (germline): SQVTM, ANQGSEA. The CDR3 loop spans 13 amino acids. Trimming removed 4 bases at V and 8 bases at J, with 14 bases between. The CDR3, as DNA: TGCAGCGTTGCCGAGCGCGGAGGGGAAAAACTGTTTTTT. This translates into CSVAERGGEKLFF.